A single sample gave rise to the 32 T cell receptor beta chains below, sequenced in a study of Graves' ophthalmopathy and Graves' hyperthyroidism. TCR beta CDR3 regions were amplified from RNA transcripts. An initial RT-PCR round employing HTBI primers preceded a second-round multiplex PCR. TCRdb re-analysed the multiplex PCR reads in MiXCR, keeping a single row per CDR3 protein. This table has about 700,000 distinct CDR3 sequences, about two fifths appearing once. The sample consisted of peripheral blood. The receptors here all came from an adult man with Graves' ophthalmopathy.

The chain uses TRBV10-3 and TRBJ2-7; TRBD1 agrees at 7 bases. Germline V gene sequence: CDR1 ENHRY, CDR2 SYGVKD. V lost 6 bases and J lost 2; bases outside the gene matches: 7. The CDR3 contains 14 residues. Written as DNA, the CDR3 is TGTGCCATCAGCGAGACAGGGCGAACCTACGAGCAGTACTTC. Its protein is CAISETGRTYEQYF.

The chain recombines TRBV10-3 with TRBJ2-7; TRBD1 matches at 9 bases. The germline V gene encodes CDR1 ENHRY and CDR2 SYGVKD. Trimming took 5 bases from V and 3 from J; bases not matched to a gene: 5. The CDR3 has 14 residues. This chain's CDR3 is CAISYGTGYYEQYF. CDR3 DNA: TGTGCCATCAGTTACGGGACAGGGTACTACGAGCAGTACTTC.

The chain couples TRBV2 to TRBJ2-7; 8 nucleotides align to TRBD1. The CDR3 is 10 amino acids. The J segment lost 9 bases and the V segment lost 10 bases, leaving 5 bases of the junction unmatched. CDR1 and CDR2 (germline): SNHLY, FYNNEI. Written as DNA, the CDR3 is TGTGCCACCCGGACAGGGAGGCAGTACTTC. It codes for CATRTGRQYF.

This clonotype was picked up many times. The CDR3: CASSLGFASGDSYEQYF. The CDR3 region has the DNA TGTGCCAGCAGCTTAGGATTCGCTAGCGGGGACTCCTACGAGCAGTACTTC. The chain joins TRBV7-9 to TRBJ2-7; 9 nucleotides agree with TRBD2. The CDR3 is made up of 17 amino acids. The V segment lost 1 base and the J segment 0 bases; nucleotides outside the gene matches: 7. From germline, CDR1 is SEHNR and CDR2 FQNEAQ (reference sequence).

This clonotype was recorded at least ten times. This chain links TRBV7-8 with TRBJ1-1; maybe TRBD1 (5 bases). Germline assignment: CDR1 SGHVS and CDR2 FQNEAQ. Between the trimmed V and J ends, which lost 5 bases and 1 base, there was a span of 14 bases. The CDR3 runs to 15 residues. The CDR3 reads CASSPWTRENTEAFF. CDR3 coding DNA: TGTGCCAGCAGCCCCTGGACACGAGAGAACACTGAAGCTTTCTTT.

This sequence joins TRBV29-1 and TRBJ1-1; 7 nucleotides agree with TRBD1. This CDR3 is 12 amino acids long. Unmatched junction bases numbered 8, after V lost 8 bases and J lost 5 bases. Germline loops: CDR1 SQVTM, CDR2 ANQGSEA. As DNA, the CDR3 is TGCAGCCCTCAGGGGGGTGATACTGAAGCTTTCTTT. This codes for CSPQGGDTEAFF.

This clonotype was counted many times. This sequence joins TRBV2 and TRBJ1-2; 8 bases line up with TRBD1. Per the germline V gene, CDR1 is SNHLY and CDR2 is FYNNEI. V lost 10 bases, J lost 6 bases, and 13 bases stayed unmatched. The CDR3 sequence is 14 residues long. The CDR3 DNA sequence: TGTGCCAACAGAAGGACAGGGATGAAGAATGGCTACACCTTC. Translation gives CANRRTGMKNGYTF.

This sequence joins TRBV19 and TRBJ2-7; 8 nucleotides align to TRBD1. V lost 3 bases to trimming and J lost 1 base; unmatched junction nucleotides: 11. Germline V gene data show CDR1 as LNHDA and CDR2 as SQIVND (reference sequence). The CDR3 has 17 amino acids. CDR3 sequence reads: CASSILTMTGESYEQYF. CDR3 nucleotides: TGTGCCAGTAGTATTCTAACTATGACAGGGGAGTCCTACGAGCAGTACTTC.

The V call is TRBV24-1, the J call TRBJ1-1; D possibly corresponds to TRBD1 (5 bases). The CDR3 extends over 12 amino acids. Germline V gene sequence: CDR1 KGHDR, CDR2 SFDVKD. Trimming removed 7 bases from V and 9 bases from J, with 14 bases in between. As DNA, the CDR3 is TGTGCCACCAGGGACTCGGGGGGGAAAGCTTTCTTT. Its translation is CATRDSGGKAFF.

This clonotype was found many times. This chain links TRBV19 with TRBJ2-2; D unclear. The germline CDR1 and CDR2 sequences are LNHDA and SQIVND (reference sequence). This CDR3 comprises 12 residues. Trimming pared 7 bases from V and 3 bases from J, leaving 6 bases between. The CDR3: CASNRHTGELFF. In DNA, the CDR3 is TGTGCCAGTAACCGTCACACCGGGGAGCTGTTTTTT.

This clonotype was counted at least ten times. The chain uses TRBV25-1 and TRBJ2-5, with a possible D match to TRBD2 (5 bases). The V gene lost 8 bases and the J gene lost 1 base, with 17 bases spanning the gap. The CDR3 extends over 15 amino acids. The germline CDR1 and CDR2 sequences are MGHDK and SYGVNS. This CDR3 is CASGGLNSGQETQYF. CDR3 in DNA: TGTGCCAGCGGCGGGTTAAATTCGGGCCAAGAGACCCAGTACTTC.

The table lists this clonotype with a few counts. The V and J genes are TRBV27 and TRBJ1-4; D is unresolved. The germline V gene encodes CDR1 MNHEY and CDR2 SMNVEV (reference sequence). V shed 3 bases and J shed 5 bases, with 10 bases lying between them. The CDR3 runs 14 residues. The CDR3 nucleotides are TGTGCCAGCAGTTTCGGCAGCCCAAATGAAAAACTGTTTTTT. Protein: CASSFGSPNEKLFF. Supplemented by reference TRBV27 and TRBJ1-4, the full variable domain reads EAQVTQNPRYLITVTGKKLTVTCSQNMNHEYMSWYRQDPGLGLRQIYYSMNVEVTDKGDVPEGYKVSRKEKRNFPLILESPSPNQTSLYFCASSFGSPNEKLFFGSGTQLSVL.

Points on this clonotype: Lacking the conserved final phenylalanine or tryptophan, this CDR3 likely reflects a read error. Because the CDR3's place on the DNA is in doubt, the DNA is left out and the CDR3 is given as listed by TCRdb. The chain uses TRBV2 and TRBJ1-4. Germline values: CDR1 SNHLY, CDR2 FYNNEI. The CDR3 numbers 9 amino acids, ends counted. The CDR3 reads CASSEGELP.

The CDR3, as DNA: TGTGCCATCAGTGAGTTACTAGCGGGGGCCGAGGAGACCCAGTACTTC. Translating it yields CAISELLAGAEETQYF. This rearrangement joins TRBV10-3 to TRBJ2-5; TRBD2 aligns across 11 bases. CDR1 is ENHRY and CDR2 is SYGVKD in the germline V gene. After removal of 1 base from V and 5 bases from J, the junction contained 6 bases not matched to a gene. This CDR3 has 16 residues.

There are many counts of this clonotype. This rearrangement joins TRBV29-1 to TRBJ1-2; maybe TRBD1 (5 bases). The V end lost 6 bases, the J end lost 7 bases, and 21 bases lay between the germline ends. The CDR3 runs 14 residues. Germline CDR1 reads SQVTM; CDR2 reads ANQGSEA. The CDR3, as DNA: TGCAGCGTGGACATCCAGGGCCCCCAGTTTGGCTACACCTTC. It specifies CSVDIQGPQFGYTF.

This clonotype occurred many times. The V and J genes are TRBV25-1 and TRBJ2-6; no reliable D call. The germline V gene encodes CDR1 MGHDK and CDR2 SYGVNS. This CDR3 has 15 residues. The V end lost 5 bases, the J end lost 0 bases, and 8 bases lay between the germline ends. For the CDR3, the DNA is TGTGCCAGCAGTCCCGCAGACTCTGGGGCCAACGTCCTGACTTTC. Translated: CASSPADSGANVLTF.

This clonotype was counted between two and nine times. One end of the junction fails to match germline, which may point to a read error. The chain carries TRBV19 and TRBJ2-7; the D gene is possibly TRBD2 (5 bases). From germline, CDR1 is LNHDA and CDR2 SQIVND (reference sequence). The CDR3 contains 14 residues. The CDR3 bases are TGTGCCGGTAGTATCGGCGGCGGGTCCTACGAGCAGTACTTC. It is translated as CAGSIGGGSYEQYF.

This clonotype was seen many times. V is TRBV20-1 and J is TRBJ1-1; a weak D match, TRBD1 (5 bases). Looked up from germline, CDR1 is DFQATT and CDR2 is SNEGSKA (reference sequence). This CDR3 contains 13 residues. V lost 6 bases, J lost 1 base, and 12 bases lay in between. In nucleotides, the CDR3 is TGCAGTGCATCCGGGACTGCGAACACTGAAGCTTTCTTT. The encoded protein is CSASGTANTEAFF.

At least ten counts were recorded for this clonotype. The chain carries TRBV5-5 and TRBJ1-1; no firm D call. This CDR3 contains 15 residues. V lost 4 bases to trimming and J lost 0 bases, with 13 bases between them. The V gene's germline CDR1 is SGHKS and CDR2 YYEKEE (reference sequence). This CDR3 is CASSPGPGMNTEAFF. CDR3 nucleotides: TGTGCCAGCAGCCCCGGACCCGGAATGAACACTGAAGCTTTCTTT.

This clonotype has only one observation. A much more abundant neighbour one base away suggests this may be a read error. The chain combines TRBV9 with TRBJ1-4; 10 bases are a match to TRBD1. V gave up 3 bases and J gave up 9 bases; unmatched junction bases: 14. From germline, CDR1 is SGDLS and CDR2 YYNGEE. The CDR3 is 17 amino acids. In DNA, the CDR3 is TGTGCCAGCAGCGCCCCCCCCAGGGACAGGGGAAACCAAAAACTGTTTTTT. Translating it yields CASSAPPRDRGNQKLFF.

The chain carries TRBV2 and TRBJ1-5; the D is unclear. This CDR3 region has 19 residues. V was pared by 3 bases and J by 2 bases, with 23 bases between. From germline, CDR1 is SNHLY and CDR2 FYNNEI. As DNA, the CDR3 is TGTGCCAGCAGTGAGGACGGTAGCGGGAGTGGGGTTGGCAATCAGCCCCAGCATTTT. Translating gives CASSEDGSGSGVGNQPQHF.

V is TRBV10-3 and J is TRBJ2-5; 8 bases map to TRBD1. The CDR3 is 15 residues long. J was trimmed by 5 bases and V by 0 bases; bases with no gene match: 5. Germline V lookup: CDR1 ENHRY, CDR2 SYGVKD. The CDR3 nucleotides read TGTGCCATCAGTGAGTCCGACAGGGGAAGGGAGACCCAGTACTTC. Its translation is CAISESDRGRETQYF.

The J gene is TRBJ2-7, the V gene TRBV29-1; the D gene could be TRBD1 or TRBD2 (6 bases each). Germline assignment: CDR1 SQVTM and CDR2 ANQGSEA. The CDR3 covers 11 residues. V was cut by 3 bases and J by 7 bases, with 10 bases left in between. Written as DNA, the CDR3 is TGCAGCGTTGAGGGGGGCTGGGAGCAGTACTTC. Protein product: CSVEGGWEQYF.

This clonotype was counted ten times or more. V usage is TRBV12-3 or TRBV12-4 and J usage is TRBJ1-2; D is uncertain. The CDR3 is 13 amino acids. V shed 7 bases and J shed 2 bases, with 11 bases lying between them. The CDR3: CASTMGGNYGYTF. The DNA for the CDR3 is TGTGCCAGCACCATGGGTGGAAACTATGGCTACACCTTC.

In its sample, this clonotype was seen a few times. The rearrangement uses TRBV10-3 and TRBJ2-3; D is perhaps TRBD1 (6 bases). This CDR3 has 16 residues. With 4 bases removed from V and 1 base from J, the gap between germline ends came to 15 bases. The germline gives CDR1 ENHRY, CDR2 SYGVKD. CDR3 sequence (DNA): TGTGCCATCAGTGGACACTCGGGACAAGGCACAGATACGCAGTATTTT. As protein: CAISGHSGQGTDTQYF.

This clonotype has at least ten counts. Mismatch with germline at one junction end may stem from a read error. The V gene is TRBV10-3, the J gene TRBJ1-5, with 7 nucleotides matching TRBD1. The CDR3 is made up of 15 amino acids. CDR1 ENHRY and CDR2 SYGVKD come from the germline V gene. CDR3 in amino acids: CASSETTGRNQPQHF. CDR3 DNA sequence: TGTGCCAGCAGTGAAACGACAGGGAGGAATCAGCCCCAGCATTTT.

As to this clonotype: One end of the junction does not line up with germline, which may come from a read error. The CDR3 reads CASSQGNAEAFF. CDR3 bases: TGTGCCAGCAGCCAGGGGAACGCTGAAGCTTTCTTT. The chain uses TRBV25-1 and TRBJ1-1; possible D gene TRBD1, 6 bases. The CDR3 runs 12 residues. CDR1 and CDR2 from the germline V gene are MGHDK and SYGVNS.

In this sample, this clonotype turned up many times. V usage is TRBV15 and J usage is TRBJ2-2; 7 nucleotides align to TRBD1. The germline CDR1 and CDR2 sequences are LNHNV and YYDKDF (reference sequence). The CDR3 contains 17 residues. V was pared by 5 bases and J by 0 bases, with 9 bases of the junction left unmatched. Here the CDR3 DNA reads TGTGCCACCAGCGAGGGTCGGGACAGAGCGAACACCGGGGAGCTGTTTTTT. It specifies CATSEGRDRANTGELFF.

The chain links TRBV2 to TRBJ1-1; 10 bases are a match to TRBD1. Germline loops: CDR1 SNHLY, CDR2 FYNNEI. This CDR3 spans 16 amino acids. Unmatched junction bases numbered 13, after V lost 8 bases and J lost 4 bases. The CDR3 loop reads CASSPVPGQGTTEAFF. In nucleotides, the CDR3 is TGTGCCAGCTCACCAGTCCCGGGACAGGGGACCACTGAAGCTTTCTTT.

This sequence joins TRBV19 and TRBJ2-7; D unresolved. The germline V and J ends were trimmed by 6 bases and 5 bases, with 17 bases remaining between them. This CDR3 contains 14 residues. The germline V gene has CDR1 LNHDA and CDR2 SQIVND (reference sequence). Here the CDR3 reads CASSPTGLSNEQYF. The CDR3 coding sequence is TGTGCCAGTAGCCCAACCGGGTTGAGTAACGAGCAGTACTTC.

J is TRBJ2-5 and V is TRBV15, with 9 bases lining up with TRBD1. The end of the DNA aligns better with TRBJ2-1, so the J call may be wrong. CDR1 LNHNV and CDR2 YYDKDF come from the germline V gene (reference sequence). There are 15 residues in the CDR3. The CDR3 DNA reads as TGTGCCACCAGCAGAGTAGGGACAGGGTTCGATGAGCAGTTCTTC. Protein product: CATSRVGTGFDEQFF.

This clonotype was observed many times. The chain recombines TRBV7-2 with TRBJ1-1; perhaps TRBD1 as D (6 bases). The germline V gene encodes CDR1 SGHTA and CDR2 FQGNSA. V was pared by 5 bases and J by 4 bases, with 11 bases between. This CDR3 has 13 residues. CDR3 region: CASSLTGTTEAFF. CDR3 nucleotides: TGTGCCAGCAGCCTTACAGGGACCACTGAAGCTTTCTTT.